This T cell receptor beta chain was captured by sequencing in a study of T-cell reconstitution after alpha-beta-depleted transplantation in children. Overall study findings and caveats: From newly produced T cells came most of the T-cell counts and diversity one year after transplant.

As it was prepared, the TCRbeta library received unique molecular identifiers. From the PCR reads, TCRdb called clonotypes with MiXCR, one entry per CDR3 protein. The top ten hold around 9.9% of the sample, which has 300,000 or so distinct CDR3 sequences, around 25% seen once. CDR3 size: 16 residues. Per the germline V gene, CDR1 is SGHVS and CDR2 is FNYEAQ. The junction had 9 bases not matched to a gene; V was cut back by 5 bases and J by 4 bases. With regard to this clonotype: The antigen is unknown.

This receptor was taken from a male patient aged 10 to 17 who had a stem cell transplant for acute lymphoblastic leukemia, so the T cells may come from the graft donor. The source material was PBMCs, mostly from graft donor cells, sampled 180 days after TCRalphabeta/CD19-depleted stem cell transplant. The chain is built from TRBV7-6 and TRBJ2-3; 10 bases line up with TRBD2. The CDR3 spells CASSLSGTSVPDTQYF. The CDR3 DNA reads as TGTGCCAGCAGCCTCTCCGGGACTAGCGTACCAGATACGCAGTATTTT.